This T cell receptor beta chain was captured in a study of blood T cell repertoires in COVID-19. Turning to the study itself: Both acute and convalescent COVID-19 samples were obtained from the United States, Italy and Spain. PBMCs, B-cell-depleted T cells, or T cells were the source of the cDNA or gDNA that made up the material.

Clinical history as reported by participants underpinned cohort assignment. J lost 4 bases, V lost 1 base, and 11 bases had no gene match. CDR3 size: 17 residues. Germline values: CDR1 LGHNA, CDR2 YSLEER. Original analysis: Reference gene primer amplification yielded estimated nucleated cell counts. The data were produced by immunoSEQ multiplex PCR, yet TCRdb's version contains in-frame clones alone and is incomplete. V and J calls and clone size follow that table, whereas D and trimming were derived from the DNA. The sample has about 260,000 clones, 88% seen once. The rearrangement joins TRBV4-3 to TRBJ1-2, with 8 bases aligning to TRBD1. Source material: PBMCs or T cells enriched from blood (not recorded which). This TCR came from a woman aged 40 to 49 with acute COVID-19. The CDR3 region is CASSQGTDREGGYGYTF. The CDR3 bases are TGCGCCAGCAGCCAAGGTACGGACAGGGAAGGAGGCTATGGCTACACCTTC.